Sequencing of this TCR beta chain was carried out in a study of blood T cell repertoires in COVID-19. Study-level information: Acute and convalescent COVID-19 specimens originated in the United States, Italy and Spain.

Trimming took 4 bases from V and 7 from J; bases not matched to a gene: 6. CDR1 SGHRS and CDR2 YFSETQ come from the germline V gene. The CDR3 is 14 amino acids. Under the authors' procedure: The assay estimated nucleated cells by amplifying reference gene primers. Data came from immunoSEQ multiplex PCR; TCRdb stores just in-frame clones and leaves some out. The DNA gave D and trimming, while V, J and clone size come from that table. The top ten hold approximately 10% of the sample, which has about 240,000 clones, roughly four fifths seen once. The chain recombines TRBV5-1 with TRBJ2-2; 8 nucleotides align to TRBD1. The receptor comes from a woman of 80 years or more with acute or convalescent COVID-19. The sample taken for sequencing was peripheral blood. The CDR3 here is CASSKDRDGGELFF. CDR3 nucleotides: TGCGCCAGCAGCAAGGACAGGGACGGCGGGGAGCTGTTTTTT. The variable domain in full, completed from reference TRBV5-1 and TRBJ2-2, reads KAGVTQTPRYLIKTRGQQVTLSCSPISGHRSVSWYQQTPGQGLQFLFEYFSETQRNKGNFPGRFSGRQFSNSRSEMNVSTLELGDSALYLCASSKDRDGGELFFGEGSRLTVL.